The following is a TCR beta chain sequence with its context. The antigen is not known. The time point: cycle 4 day 1 (C4D1), after about 6 weeks of nivolumab. Relapse after autologous stem cell transplantation occurred in every patient, and brentuximab vedotin exposure varied. By magnetic negative selection, CD8+ T cells were isolated from the thawed PBMCs. Complete response, partial response or progressive disease was recorded as best response. The sample comes from a study of PD-1 blockade in classical Hodgkin lymphoma. The overall study: Nivolumab 3 mg/kg was given intravenously every 2 weeks.

Study-level results: In newly diagnosed patients, baseline TCR diversity was reportedly below that of healthy donors. Reasons behind the repertoire differences stay unclear, perhaps disease activity or earlier therapy.

CDR3 length equals 15 residues. Germline values: CDR1 SEHNR, CDR2 FQNEAQ (reference sequence). V trimming: 5 bases; J trimming: 6 bases; junction bases outside the gene matches: 8. Produced via immunoSEQ multiplex PCR; TCRdb's table is partial and in-frame only. The sample shows about 8,100 clones, approximately 82% of them seen only once. This clonotype was obtained from a human donor with classical Hodgkin lymphoma. Sequenced here: CD8+ T cells from blood, sampled before the fourth cycle of nivolumab. This rearrangement joins TRBV7-9 to TRBJ1-4; 8 bases line up with TRBD1. DNA for the CDR3: TGTGCCAGCAGCGCGTGGGCAGGGGGCGATGAAAAACTGTTTTTT. Translation: CASSAWAGGDEKLFF.